This T cell receptor beta chain was obtained from a study of spatial heterogeneity in lung cancer. Study information: Samples were donated by 72 untreated early-stage non-small cell lung cancer patients. Every unique TCR and UMI combination, on average, appeared more than ten times in raw reads.

Sample time point: blood at routine non-recurrence follow-up after resection. No cells were sorted before sequencing. The whole RNA sequenced was extracted from tumor, nontumor lung or frozen PBMC. V dropped 5 bases and J dropped 0 bases, with 20 bases sitting between them. This CDR3 spans 17 amino acids. CDR1 is DFQATT, CDR2 SNEGSKA, per germline (reference sequence). The study tagged each TCR cDNA molecule with a unique molecular identifier. MiXCR was run by TCRdb on the 5' RACE reads, yielding one entry per CDR3 protein. The sample lists approximately 56,000 distinct CDR3 sequences; roughly 8.1% were seen once. There are a few counts of this clonotype. The antigen is undetermined. Findings of the study overall: Ubiquitous, expanded tumor-derived TCRs were more frequently observed in blood at resection than at follow-up.

The material sequenced was PBMCs, taken at follow-up. This TCR was sampled from a female donor with early-stage non-small cell lung cancer. This chain connects TRBV20-1 to TRBJ1-3; D possibly corresponds to TRBD1 (5 bases). The DNA of the CDR3 is TGCAGTGCTTCCCGCGCCCAGGGCCCCATCTCTGGAAACACCATATATTTT. It encodes CSASRAQGPISGNTIYF.